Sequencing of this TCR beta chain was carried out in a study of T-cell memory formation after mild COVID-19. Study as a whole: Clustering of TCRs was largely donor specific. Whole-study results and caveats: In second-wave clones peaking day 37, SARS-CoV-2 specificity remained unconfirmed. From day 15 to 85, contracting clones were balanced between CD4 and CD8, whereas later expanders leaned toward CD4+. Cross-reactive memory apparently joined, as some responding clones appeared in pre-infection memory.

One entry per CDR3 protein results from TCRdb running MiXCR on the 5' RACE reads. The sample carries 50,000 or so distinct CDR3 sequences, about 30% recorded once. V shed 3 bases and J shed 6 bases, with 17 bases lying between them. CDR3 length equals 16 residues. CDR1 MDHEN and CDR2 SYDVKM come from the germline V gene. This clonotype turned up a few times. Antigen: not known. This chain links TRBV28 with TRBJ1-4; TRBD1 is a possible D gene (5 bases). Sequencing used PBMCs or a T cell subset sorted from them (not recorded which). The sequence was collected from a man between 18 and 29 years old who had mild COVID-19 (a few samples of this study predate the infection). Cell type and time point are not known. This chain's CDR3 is CASSLSAWGVDEKLFF. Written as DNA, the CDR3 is TGTGCCAGCAGTTTGAGTGCTTGGGGGGTCGATGAAAAACTGTTTTTT.